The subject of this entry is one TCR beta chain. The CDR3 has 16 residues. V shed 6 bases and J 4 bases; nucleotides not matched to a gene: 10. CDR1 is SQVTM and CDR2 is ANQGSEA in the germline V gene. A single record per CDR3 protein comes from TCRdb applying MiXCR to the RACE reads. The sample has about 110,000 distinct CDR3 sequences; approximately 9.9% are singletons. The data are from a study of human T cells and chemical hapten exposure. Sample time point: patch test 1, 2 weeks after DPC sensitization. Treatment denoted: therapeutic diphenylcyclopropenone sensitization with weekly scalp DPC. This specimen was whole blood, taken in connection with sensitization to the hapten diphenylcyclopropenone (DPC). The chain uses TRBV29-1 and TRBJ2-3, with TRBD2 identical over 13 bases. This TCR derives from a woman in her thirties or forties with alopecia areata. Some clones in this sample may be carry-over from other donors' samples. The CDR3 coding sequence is TGCAGCGTAGGGACTAGCGGGGCCTCGGAGGCAGATACGCAGTATTTT. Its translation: CSVGTSGASEADTQYF.